This T cell receptor beta chain was recovered during a study of early T cells in non-severe SARS-CoV-2 infection. There are 15 residues in the CDR3. Germline assignment: CDR1 KGHSH and CDR2 LQKENI. V lost 3 bases and J lost 10; bases outside the gene matches: 9. The sample holds many counts of this clonotype. As yet, its antigen is unknown. Notes on the study in general: There was a bias toward anti-spike CD8 responses in VDJdb matching, which missed private and CD4 specificities.

Individual cDNA molecules each received unique molecular identifiers attached to them. Each CDR3 protein is one row after TCRdb ran MiXCR on the 5' RACE reads. The table includes roughly 53,000 distinct CDR3 sequences, approximately 10% detected once. V usage is TRBV18 and J usage is TRBJ1-6, with TRBD1 matching over 7 bases. This sequence was found in an adult who was a healthcare worker with PCR-confirmed SARS-CoV-2 infection or an uninfected control (not recorded which). Material: whole blood, obtained at baseline. The CDR3 nucleotides read TGTGCCAGCTCACCGGGGGCAGGGGGTCGGTCACCCCTCCACTTT. This gives the protein CASSPGAGGRSPLHF.